The sequence of this T cell receptor beta chain was determined in a study of blood T cell repertoires in COVID-19. Study context: There were acute and convalescent COVID-19 samples, and they came from the United States, Italy and Spain. T cells, B-cell-depleted T cells, or PBMCs supplied cDNA or gDNA.

The authors' processing: Reference gene primer amplification in the assay estimated nucleated cell counts. Clones were read by immunoSEQ multiplex PCR, and TCRdb kept only the in-frame ones, dropping some. Clone size and the V and J calls come from that table; the DNA yielded D and trimming. The sample shows a few hundred thousand clones, 65% to 85% of them seen only once. The V gene lost 6 bases and the J gene lost 2 bases, with 15 bases spanning the gap. The CDR3 loop spans 15 amino acids. CDR1 MNHEY and CDR2 SVGAGI come from the germline V gene. This receptor was taken from a woman in her twenties or thirties who had recovered from COVID-19. This chain links TRBV6-5 with TRBJ2-3; TRBD1 might be the D (5 bases). Sequenced material: peripheral blood. DNA for the CDR3: TGTGCCAGCAGAAGCTCAGGGTGGCCCACAGATACGCAGTATTTT. Residues: CASRSSGWPTDTQYF.